This entry lists 4 T cell receptor beta chains sequenced from one sample in a study of T cells in Graves' hyperthyroidism and ophthalmopathy (dated by TCRdb to between 2017 and 2020). The library was prepared using multiplex PCR. Sequenced using an Illumina HiSeq 2000. TCR beta CDR3 regions were amplified from RNA transcripts. The first round of RT-PCR for the TCR CDR3 was performed with the HTBI primer set and the Qiagen OneStep RT-PCR kit. TCRdb cleaned the public reads at Q25 with fastp, built clones with MiXCR and kept in-frame beta chains. Merged by CDR3 protein, the rows form single entries marked with the most common genes and DNA. Present in this sample are a few hundred thousand distinct CDR3 sequences, approximately 25% of which were seen just once. Around four fifths of the sample comes from the top ten. The sequenced sample consisted of blood. These receptors were taken from a man aged 50-60 years with Graves' hyperthyroidism.

This clonotype was seen more than once but under ten times. The rearrangement uses TRBV5-6 and TRBJ2-1; no clear D. The CDR3 has 13 residues. V lost 4 bases and J 12 bases, leaving 17 bases between the germline ends. Germline V gene data show CDR1 as SGHDT and CDR2 as YYEEEE. CDR3 nucleotides: TGTGCCAGCAGCCATGGAAGGGCAATCGTGCAGTTCTTC. Its protein product is CASSHGRAIVQFF.

J is TRBJ2-2 and V is TRBV27, with D hard to call. The CDR3 contains 17 residues. Germline V gene data show CDR1 as MNHEY and CDR2 as SMNVEV (reference sequence). V was trimmed by 4 bases and J by 1 base, leaving 16 bases between them. The CDR3 protein is CASSSMVYGLNTGELFF. CDR3 coding DNA: TGTGCCAGCAGTTCTATGGTGTATGGCTTGAACACCGGGGAGCTGTTTTTT.

The CDR3, as DNA: TGTGCCACCAGAAAAATTGATTGGCGGGGTGAGCAGTTCTTC. Translation gives CATRKIDWRGEQFF. The V call is TRBV25-1, the J call TRBJ2-1; TRBD2 is a possible D gene (6 bases). Germline V gene data show CDR1 as MGHDK and CDR2 as SYGVNS. The CDR3 is 14 residues long. The V gene lost 10 bases and the J gene lost 9 bases, with 22 bases spanning the gap.

This clonotype was found a few times. The J gene is TRBJ1-6, the V gene TRBV6-1; 9 bases line up with TRBD1. Trimming took 4 bases from V and 6 from J; bases not matched to a gene: 10. Germline assignment: CDR1 MNHNS and CDR2 SASEGT. The CDR3 consists of 17 residues. In DNA form, the CDR3 reads TGTGCCAGCAGTGCCTTTTCGGACAGGGGCCCTAATTCACCCCTCCACTTT. Its protein is CASSAFSDRGPNSPLHF.